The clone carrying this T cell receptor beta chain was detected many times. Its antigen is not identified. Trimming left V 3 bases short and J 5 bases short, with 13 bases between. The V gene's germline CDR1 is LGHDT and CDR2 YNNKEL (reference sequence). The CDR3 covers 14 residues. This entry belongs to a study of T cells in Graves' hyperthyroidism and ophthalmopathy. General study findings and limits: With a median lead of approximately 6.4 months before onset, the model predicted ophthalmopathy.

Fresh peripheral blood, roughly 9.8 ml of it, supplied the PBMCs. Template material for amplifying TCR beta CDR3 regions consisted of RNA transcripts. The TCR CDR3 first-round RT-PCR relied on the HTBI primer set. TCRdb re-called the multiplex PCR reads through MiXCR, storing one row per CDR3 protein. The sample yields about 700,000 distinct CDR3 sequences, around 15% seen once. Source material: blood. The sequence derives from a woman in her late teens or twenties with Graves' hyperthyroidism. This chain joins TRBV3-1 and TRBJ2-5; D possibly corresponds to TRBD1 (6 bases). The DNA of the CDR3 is TGTGCCAGCAGCCACAACCACAGGGCCGAGACCCAGTACTTC. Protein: CASSHNHRAETQYF.